This T cell receptor beta chain was sequenced for a study of blood T cell repertoires in COVID-19. Study information: Collection of acute and convalescent COVID-19 samples took place in the United States, Italy and Spain. PBMCs, B-cell-depleted T cells, or T cells provided the cDNA or gDNA that made up the material.

CDR3 length: 16 amino acids. Per the germline V gene, CDR1 is MGHRA and CDR2 is YSYEKL. Trimming at V came to 3 bases and at J to 4 bases, leaving 6 bases not matched to a gene. Study processing details: Reference gene primers were amplified, and this amplification served to estimate nucleated cell counts. Clones were read by immunoSEQ multiplex PCR, and TCRdb kept only the in-frame ones, dropping some. For V, J and clone size, that table is used; D and trimming come from the DNA. Here the sample spans about 98,000 clones, about nine tenths being singletons. This clonotype was sampled from a middle-aged man with acute or convalescent COVID-19. The J gene is TRBJ1-6, the V gene TRBV4-1, with 7 nucleotides matching TRBD1. The sequencing sample was made of peripheral blood. The CDR3 sequence: CASSQTQGVYNSPLHF. CDR3 bases: TGCGCCAGCAGCCAGACCCAGGGGGTATATAATTCACCCCTCCACTTT.